Shown below are 5 T cell receptor beta chains from a single sample sequenced in a study of regulatory T cells in long-lasting Graves disease. Specified time point: persistent/refractory GD, antithyroid drugs over 5 years with positive TRAb. The authors made the TCR library using RNA they extracted from PBMCs. According to the study, TCR beta libraries were built with iRepertoire HTBI primers and CDR3-region Arm-PCR. MiXCR, applied by TCRdb to the multiplex PCR reads, yields one record per CDR3 protein. The data contain hundreds of thousands of distinct CDR3 sequences, roughly 21% of them singletons. This specimen was peripheral blood mononuclear cells (PBMCs), taken when the disease was refractory, from a patient treated with antithyroid drugs. These receptors were collected from a female donor with Graves disease.

This clonotype was detected many times. The rearrangement joins TRBV6-2 or TRBV6-3 to TRBJ2-5; 8 bases align to TRBD1. V dropped 7 bases and J dropped 5; count of bases not matched to a gene: 9. In germline, CDR1 is MNHEY, CDR2 SVGEGT. This CDR3 is built from 14 residues. The CDR3 nucleotides read TGTGCCAGCAAGACAGGGGTCGGGTCGGAGACCCAGTACTTC. It translates to CASKTGVGSETQYF.

This clonotype was detected a few times. J is TRBJ1-1 and V is TRBV29-1, with 7 bases that match TRBD1. Losses at the gene ends were 8 bases for V and 5 bases for J; bases not matched to a gene: 11. The CDR3 extends over 13 amino acids. Looked up from germline, CDR1 is SQVTM and CDR2 is ANQGSEA. The CDR3 region is CSTADRKGTEAFF. In nucleotides, the CDR3 is TGCAGCACGGCGGACAGGAAAGGGACTGAAGCTTTCTTT. The full variable domain, its missing parts supplied by reference TRBV29-1 and TRBJ1-1, is SAVISQKPSRDICQRGTSLTIQCQVDSQVTMMFWYRQQPGQSLTLIATANQGSEATYESGFVIDKFPISRPNLTFSTLTVSNMSPEDSSIYLCSTADRKGTEAFFGQGTRLTVV.

The gene calls are TRBV2 and TRBJ2-1; the D gene is possibly TRBD2 (7 bases). Per germline, CDR1 SNHLY and CDR2 FYNNEI. Deletions cut 6 bases from V and 4 bases from J, with 13 bases between. The CDR3 runs to 14 residues. The CDR3 nucleotides read TGTGCCAGCAGCCAGCGGGACAAATACAATGAGCAGTTCTTC. Its translation is CASSQRDKYNEQFF.

Note on this clonotype: A single base separates this from a much larger clone, so it may be a read error. The chain employs TRBV9 and TRBJ2-5, with a weak D call TRBD2 (5 bases). The germline V gene encodes CDR1 SGDLS and CDR2 YYNGEE. Trimming took 4 bases from V and 3 from J, leaving 19 bases between them. The CDR3 has 16 amino acids. The CDR3 sequence: CASSIPRAEAEETQYF. In nucleotides, the CDR3 is TGTGCCAGCAGCATACCCAGAGCGGAAGCTGAAGAGACCCAGTACTTC. Using reference TRBV9 and TRBJ2-5 for the parts outside the CDR3, the full variable domain is DSGVTQTPKHLITATGQRVTLRCSPRSGDLSVYWYQQSLDQGLQFLIQYYNGEERAKGNILERFSAQQFPDLHSELNLSSLELGDSALYFCASSIPRAEAEETQYFGPGTRLLVL.

The rearrangement links TRBV28 to TRBJ2-1, with TRBD1 identical over 7 bases. The CDR3 loop spans 16 amino acids. V lost 5 bases and J lost 5; bases outside the gene matches: 12. CDR1 is MDHEN and CDR2 is SYDVKM in the germline V gene. The CDR3 here is CASSPATGQVHNEQFF. CDR3 DNA: TGTGCCAGCAGTCCGGCGACAGGGCAAGTACACAATGAGCAGTTCTTC.